This T cell receptor (beta chain) was recovered during a study of blood T cells in healthy people across ages. Turning to the study itself: Every two T cells gave about one barcoded beta molecule via template switching.

Germline lookup yields CDR1 SGHRS and CDR2 YFSETQ. The CDR3 runs to 18 residues. A second about 6 to 12 cycle PCR used barcoded and J-beta primers. MiXCR, applied by TCRdb to the 5' RACE reads, yields one record per CDR3 protein. The sample has hundreds of thousands of distinct CDR3 sequences, about 29% seen once. The same data also contributed to another study, on T cells of mothers and their children. Per that paper: cDNA was made from all extracted RNA, 1.5 ug per 15 ul. Slightly, though not significantly, more overlap was seen in related than in unrelated mother-child pairs. There were no persistent microchimeric T cell clones detected.

This chain connects TRBV5-1 to TRBJ2-7; 9 positions match TRBD1. With the DNA end fitting TRBJ2-1 better, the J assignment may be wrong. The receptor comes from a boy aged 2 to 9 in good health. The sample comprised blood. Here the CDR3 reads CASSLGDRGIRVNNEQFF. In DNA form, the CDR3 reads TGCGCCAGCAGCTTGGGTGACAGGGGGATTCGGGTTAACAATGAGCAGTTCTTC.